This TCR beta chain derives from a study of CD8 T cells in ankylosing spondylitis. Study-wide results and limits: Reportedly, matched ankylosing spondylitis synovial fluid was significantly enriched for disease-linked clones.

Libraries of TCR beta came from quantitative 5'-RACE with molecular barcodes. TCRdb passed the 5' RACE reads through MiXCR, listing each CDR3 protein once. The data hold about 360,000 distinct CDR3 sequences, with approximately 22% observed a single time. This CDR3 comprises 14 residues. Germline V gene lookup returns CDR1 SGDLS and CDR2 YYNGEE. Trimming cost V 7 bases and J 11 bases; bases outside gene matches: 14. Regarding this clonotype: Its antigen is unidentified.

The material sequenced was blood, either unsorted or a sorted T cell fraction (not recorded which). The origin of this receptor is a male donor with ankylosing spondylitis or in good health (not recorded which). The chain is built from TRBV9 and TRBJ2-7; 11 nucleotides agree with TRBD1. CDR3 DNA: TGTGCCAGCGGGGGGACAGGGGGATTCGATGATAAGTACTTC. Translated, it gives CASGGTGGFDDKYF.